Below, 17 T cell receptor beta chains from the same sample are listed, as sequenced in a study of blood T cells in healthy people across ages. Through a sample-barcoded 5' primer and a J-beta primer mix, a second PCR was run for roughly 6 to 12 cycles. In TCRdb, the 5' RACE reads were re-called with MiXCR into one record per CDR3 protein. The data contain hundreds of thousands of distinct CDR3 sequences, about 20% of them singletons. Sample: blood. The receptors here all came from a man between 65 and 85 years old in good health.

This rearrangement joins TRBV12-3 or TRBV12-4 to TRBJ2-4, with 7 bases aligning to TRBD2. The CDR3 consists of 14 residues. J was trimmed by 6 bases and V by 8 bases; bases with no gene match: 10. CDR3 sequence reads: CASHAGRGRNIQYF. CDR3 in DNA: TGTGCCAGCCACGCGGGGCGGGGGAGAAACATTCAGTACTTC.

This clonotype was recorded a few times. The chain couples TRBV3-1 to TRBJ1-2; maybe TRBD1 (6 bases). V was pared by 3 bases and J by 3 bases, with 14 bases between. Germline lookup yields CDR1 LGHDT and CDR2 YNNKEL (reference sequence). CDR3 length equals 15 residues. CDR3 amino acids: CASSHRGRTDYGYTF. The CDR3 DNA reads as TGTGCCAGCAGCCACCGGGGCAGGACAGACTATGGCTACACCTTC.

This rearrangement joins TRBV7-9 to TRBJ2-1; possible D gene TRBD2, 5 bases. Germline V gene data show CDR1 as SEHNR and CDR2 as FQNEAQ (reference sequence). The CDR3 has 17 residues. V lost 4 bases to trimming and J lost 4 bases, with 20 bases between them. The CDR3 loop is CASSYPTGGSEYNEQFF. The CDR3, as DNA: TGTGCCAGCAGCTATCCCACGGGCGGGTCAGAATACAATGAGCAGTTCTTC.

This clonotype showed up many times. The chain recombines TRBV7-9 with TRBJ2-5, with D hard to call. Matching the DNA end better, TRBJ2-1 makes the J call doubtful. The CDR3 has 12 amino acids. The germline V gene encodes CDR1 SEHNR and CDR2 FQNEAQ (reference sequence). The CDR3 sequence is CASSTRRNEQFF. The DNA of the CDR3 is TGTGCCAGCAGCACTCGGCGGAATGAGCAGTTCTTC.

This clonotype was counted between two and nine times. V usage is TRBV18 and J usage is TRBJ1-4; D not certain. Germline V gene sequence: CDR1 KGHSH, CDR2 LQKENI. V was trimmed by 0 bases and J by 6 bases, leaving 8 bases between them. The CDR3 has 14 amino acids. The CDR3 DNA reads as TGTGCCAGCTCACCACCGGGGTTGGATGAAAAACTGTTTTTT. It specifies CASSPPGLDEKLFF.

This clonotype occurred a few times. The chain employs TRBV20-1 and TRBJ2-5; possibly TRBD2 for D (6 bases). The DNA end lines up better with TRBJ2-1; the J call may be wrong. CDR1 and CDR2 (germline): DFQATT, SNEGSKA (reference sequence). This CDR3 region has 14 residues. CDR3 sequence: CSARREDWSNEQFF. CDR3 coding DNA: TGCAGTGCTAGGAGGGAGGATTGGTCCAATGAGCAGTTCTTC.

The chain carries TRBV10-3 and TRBJ1-1; a possible D gene is TRBD1 (6 bases). This CDR3 spans 14 amino acids. The V and J ends lost 1 base and 4 bases respectively, with 10 bases between them. Germline CDR1 ENHRY, CDR2 SYGVKD. CDR3 amino acids: CAISEWGHFTEAFF. In DNA form, the CDR3 reads TGTGCCATCAGTGAGTGGGGACACTTCACTGAAGCTTTCTTT.

This clonotype was picked up many times. The CDR3 sequence: CASSSLGQPQHF. The CDR3 DNA sequence: TGTGCCAGCAGCTCCTTGGGGCAGCCCCAGCATTTT. The V and J genes are TRBV6-2 or TRBV6-3 and TRBJ1-5; D is unclear. Germline-derived CDR1 and CDR2 are MNHEY and SVGEGT. V was cut by 6 bases and J by 7 bases, with 10 bases left in between. The CDR3 is made up of 12 amino acids.

The rearrangement uses TRBV18 and TRBJ1-2; no definite D call. V lost 3 bases and J 3 bases, leaving 8 bases between the germline ends. The CDR3 contains 13 residues. Germline CDR1 and CDR2: KGHSH and LQKENI. The CDR3 sequence is CASSPRLDYGYTF. The CDR3 DNA reads TGTGCCAGCTCACCTCGGTTGGACTATGGCTACACCTTC.

In its sample, this clonotype was seen a few times. This chain joins TRBV29-1 and TRBJ2-1; D might be TRBD1 (5 bases). V lost 4 bases and J 5 bases, leaving 9 bases between the germline ends. The CDR3 loop spans 12 amino acids. Germline CDR1 and CDR2: SQVTM and ANQGSEA. CDR3 residues: CSVGQSNNEQFF. The CDR3 DNA sequence: TGCAGCGTTGGACAGTCAAACAATGAGCAGTTCTTC.

This chain connects TRBV27 to TRBJ2-5; possibly TRBD2 for D (6 bases). With the DNA end fitting TRBJ2-7 better, the J assignment may be wrong. This CDR3 spans 14 amino acids. Per the germline V gene, CDR1 is MNHEY and CDR2 is SMNVEV (reference sequence). CDR3 nucleotides: TGTGCCAGCAGTTTATCGGGGGGTGGTCCCGAGCAGTACTTC. Translated: CASSLSGGGPEQYF.

The chain joins TRBV7-3 to TRBJ2-3; D remains ambiguous. This CDR3 contains 14 residues. The V and J ends lost 5 bases and 2 bases respectively, with 11 bases between them. Germline loops: CDR1 SGHTA, CDR2 FQGTGA. The CDR3 is CASSQTRATDTQYF. In DNA, the CDR3 is TGTGCCAGCAGCCAGACAAGAGCCACAGATACGCAGTATTTT.

This clonotype was seen a few times. V gene TRBV3-1 combines with J gene TRBJ2-1; 7 nucleotides line up with TRBD1. The J call is doubtful: the DNA matches TRBJ2-5 better. This CDR3 is built from 14 residues. Per the germline V gene, CDR1 is LGHDT and CDR2 is YNNKEL (reference sequence). CDR3 bases: TGTGCCAGCAGCCAAGCGGGACAGCAAGAGACCCAGTACTTC. Translated, it gives CASSQAGQQETQYF.

The genes are TRBV20-1 and TRBJ2-3; D is possibly TRBD2 (6 bases). Trimming removed 3 bases at V and 1 base at J, with 23 bases between. Germline assignment: CDR1 DFQATT and CDR2 SNEGSKA (reference sequence). CDR3 length: 18 residues. The CDR3 loop reads CSASWGASSAGGTDTQYF. CDR3 nucleotide sequence: TGCAGTGCTAGCTGGGGAGCCTCTAGCGCCGGGGGCACAGATACGCAGTATTTT.

The chain links TRBV24-1 to TRBJ2-2; no firm D call. The length of the CDR3 is 12 residues. Trimming stripped 9 bases from V and 1 base from J, with 5 bases between. CDR1 and CDR2 (germline): KGHDR, SFDVKD. Here the CDR3 reads CATQKNTGELFF. The CDR3 nucleotides are TGTGCCACCCAAAAGAACACCGGGGAGCTGTTTTTT.

The table lists this clonotype with a few counts. The J gene is TRBJ1-1, the V gene TRBV7-9; D uncertain. V was pared by 5 bases and J by 1 base, with 11 bases between. The CDR3 totals 14 residues. Germline CDR1 SEHNR, CDR2 FQNEAQ (reference sequence). The CDR3 region has the DNA TGTGCCAGCAGCAAGCCGACAAAGAACACTGAAGCTTTCTTT. It is translated as CASSKPTKNTEAFF.

J is TRBJ2-3 and V is TRBV6-2 or TRBV6-3; D not resolved. This CDR3 has 13 residues. With 2 bases removed from V and 6 bases from J, the gap between germline ends came to 9 bases. Germline V gene data show CDR1 as MNHEY and CDR2 as SVGEGT. CDR3: CASSYASRDTQYF. Written as DNA, the CDR3 is TGTGCCAGCAGTTACGCGTCCCGCGATACGCAGTATTTT.